A single sample is the source of the 29 T cell receptor beta chains below, sequenced in a study of cytomegalovirus exposure and HLA in healthy donors. The protocol was immunoSEQ multiplex PCR, while the TCRdb copy is restricted to in-frame clones and leaves out a portion. The sample has 150,000 to 250,000 clones, around 83% seen once. Sample: PBMCs. The receptors shown here come from a woman in her twenties or thirties in good health and CMV-seropositive.

CDR3 protein: CASSYYPGETQYF. As DNA, the CDR3 is TGTGCCAGCAGTTACTATCCCGGGGAGACCCAGTACTTC. The V and J genes are TRBV6-5 and TRBJ2-5; D remains unclear. V was shortened by 1 base and J by 5 bases, with 8 bases between the two germline ends. CDR3 length equals 13 residues. CDR1 is MNHEY, CDR2 SVGAGI, per germline.

The chain has TRBV29-1 and TRBJ1-1; D is unresolved. The CDR3 totals 13 residues. In germline, CDR1 is SQVTM, CDR2 ANQGSEA. The ends were cut back, 3 bases at V and 1 base at J, with 9 bases in the middle. The CDR3 nucleotides are TGCAGCGTTGATATGGCTGGGAACACTGAAGCTTTCTTT. Translated: CSVDMAGNTEAFF.

This chain uses TRBV9 with TRBJ1-1; possibly TRBD1 for D (6 bases). This CDR3 comprises 14 residues. V lost 4 bases and J 4 bases, leaving 14 bases between the germline ends. Germline V gene lookup returns CDR1 SGDLS and CDR2 YYNGEE. CDR3 residues: CASSRQAGGTEAFF. The CDR3 nucleotides read TGTGCCAGCAGCAGACAGGCTGGCGGCACTGAAGCTTTCTTT.

As DNA, the CDR3 is TGTGCCAGCAGCAAACGACAGGAGAGCACTGAAGCTTTCTTT. Translating it yields CASSKRQESTEAFF. The chain links TRBV9 to TRBJ1-1, with D possibly TRBD1 on 6 matching bases. The length of the CDR3 is 14 residues. Germline V gives CDR1 SGDLS, CDR2 YYNGEE. Between the trimmed V and J ends, which lost 4 bases and 4 bases, there was a span of 14 bases.

The chain links TRBV29-1 to TRBJ2-1, with D perhaps matching TRBD1 (7 bases). Germline CDR1 reads SQVTM; CDR2 reads ANQGSEA. Deletions cut 7 bases from V and 6 bases from J, with 16 bases between. This CDR3 is built from 13 residues. This CDR3 reads CSAGGDSSNEQFF. CDR3 coding DNA: TGCAGCGCCGGAGGGGACAGCTCCAATGAGCAGTTCTTC.

This chain uses TRBV29-1 with TRBJ1-3, with a tentative D call TRBD1 (6 bases). The CDR3 loop spans 13 amino acids. From germline, CDR1 is SQVTM and CDR2 ANQGSEA. V was trimmed by 5 bases and J by 0 bases, leaving 8 bases between them. CDR3: CSVRTDSGNTIYF. The CDR3 DNA reads as TGCAGCGTTCGGACAGACTCTGGAAACACCATATATTTT.

This sequence joins TRBV6-5 and TRBJ2-7; D is perhaps TRBD1 (6 bases). The CDR3 has 12 amino acids. Germline CDR1 MNHEY, CDR2 SVGAGI. The germline V and J ends were trimmed by 2 bases and 11 bases, with 13 bases remaining between them. CDR3 sequence (DNA): TGTGCCAGCAGTTACGCTGAGGGGGTGAAGTACTTC. Its protein is CASSYAEGVKYF.

The V and J genes are TRBV4-1 and TRBJ1-1; possible D gene TRBD1, 5 bases. CDR3 size: 15 residues. From germline, CDR1 is MGHRA and CDR2 YSYEKL. V lost 1 base and J 0 bases, leaving 9 bases between the germline ends. Here the CDR3 DNA reads TGCGCCAGCAGCCAAGGGCCAGGGATGAACACTGAAGCTTTCTTT. Translating it yields CASSQGPGMNTEAFF.

This clone showed up many times. J is TRBJ2-7 and V is TRBV6-1; TRBD2 might be the D (7 bases). CDR3 length: 15 residues. With 6 bases removed from V and 0 bases from J, the gap between germline ends came to 15 bases. Germline CDR1 MNHNS, CDR2 SASEGT. As DNA, the CDR3 is TGTGCCAGCAGCGATGGGGGGGCCAGCTCCTACGAGCAGTACTTC. This translates into CASSDGGASSYEQYF.

The J gene is TRBJ1-4, the V gene TRBV28; D gene ambiguous. Trimming took off 0 bases at V and 8 bases at J, with 16 bases between the two ends. Germline V CDR1 and CDR2: MDHEN, SYDVKM. This CDR3 comprises 16 residues. The CDR3 sequence: CASSLWGRRGSEKLFF. CDR3 bases: TGTGCCAGCAGTTTATGGGGGAGGCGAGGTAGCGAAAAACTGTTTTTT.

The chain uses TRBV13 and TRBJ1-2, with a possible D match to TRBD1 (5 bases). Trimming removed 4 bases at V and 5 bases at J, with 17 bases between. The germline V gene has CDR1 PRHDT and CDR2 FYEKMQ (reference sequence). This CDR3 is 15 amino acids long. This chain's CDR3 is CASSSRVTVQYGYTF. The DNA for the CDR3 is TGTGCCAGCAGCTCCCGGGTGACAGTACAATATGGCTACACCTTC.

The chain links TRBV6-6 to TRBJ2-2; D call uncertain. The CDR3 length is 12 residues. The germline V and J ends were trimmed by 6 bases and 1 base, with 3 bases remaining between them. Looked up from germline, CDR1 is MNHNY and CDR2 is SVGAGI (reference sequence). CDR3 region: CASSQNTGELFF. DNA for the CDR3: TGTGCCAGCAGCCAGAACACCGGGGAGCTGTTTTTT.

In its sample, this clone was seen once. V gene TRBV5-1 combines with J gene TRBJ2-2; 11 nucleotides agree with TRBD2. V lost 2 bases and J lost 1; bases outside the gene matches: 16. This CDR3 spans 21 amino acids. Germline V gene sequence: CDR1 SGHRS, CDR2 YFSETQ. The chain's CDR3 is CASSFAGTSGTGRGNTGELFF. DNA of the CDR3: TGCGCCAGCAGCTTCGCCGGGACTAGCGGAACGGGTCGTGGGAACACCGGGGAGCTGTTTTTT.

The V and J genes are TRBV27 and TRBJ1-4; D uncertain. The CDR3 has 17 amino acids. CDR1 and CDR2 (germline): MNHEY, SMNVEV (reference sequence). Trimming pared 4 bases from V and 4 bases from J, leaving 19 bases between. CDR3 in DNA: TGTGCCAGCAGTTCCCGCCGCCAGACGGAGGGTAATGAAAAACTGTTTTTT. This codes for CASSSRRQTEGNEKLFF. The full variable domain, in which reference TRBV27 and TRBJ1-4 provide the parts outside the CDR3, is EAQVTQNPRYLITVTGKKLTVTCSQNMNHEYMSWYRQDPGLGLRQIYYSMNVEVTDKGDVPEGYKVSRKEKRNFPLILESPSPNQTSLYFCASSSRRQTEGNEKLFFGSGTQLSVL.

V gene TRBV30 combines with J gene TRBJ1-3; D gene uncertain. The CDR3 runs to 15 residues. V lost 5 bases and J 0 bases, leaving 14 bases between the germline ends. In germline, CDR1 is GTSNPN, CDR2 SVGIG (reference sequence). The CDR3: CAWARDGSSGNTIYF. The CDR3 region has the DNA TGTGCCTGGGCCCGAGACGGGTCCTCTGGAAACACCATATATTTT.

In its sample, this clone was seen a few times. V usage is TRBV9 and J usage is TRBJ2-3; possibly TRBD2 for D (6 bases). Per the germline V gene, CDR1 is SGDLS and CDR2 is YYNGEE. This CDR3 is 16 amino acids long. Between the trimmed V and J ends, which lost 2 bases and 5 bases, there was a span of 18 bases. CDR3 coding DNA: TGTGCCAGCAGCGTGCAAGCAGCGGGTTCGGGAGATACGCAGTATTTT. Amino acid sequence: CASSVQAAGSGDTQYF.

The chain recombines TRBV9 with TRBJ1-1; D is unclear. Germline V gives CDR1 SGDLS, CDR2 YYNGEE. This CDR3 is built from 14 residues. Trimming took off 3 bases at V and 2 bases at J, with 11 bases between the two ends. The CDR3 DNA sequence: TGTGCCAGCAGCGCCCTCACAAGTAACACTGAAGCTTTCTTT. It yields the protein CASSALTSNTEAFF. Drawing the rest from reference TRBV9 and TRBJ1-1, the complete variable domain is DSGVTQTPKHLITATGQRVTLRCSPRSGDLSVYWYQQSLDQGLQFLIQYYNGEERAKGNILERFSAQQFPDLHSELNLSSLELGDSALYFCASSALTSNTEAFFGQGTRLTVV.

V is TRBV2 and J is TRBJ2-3; maybe TRBD2 (7 bases). Germline V gene lookup returns CDR1 SNHLY and CDR2 FYNNEI. The length of the CDR3 is 16 residues. V was trimmed by 4 bases and J by 4 bases, leaving 18 bases between them. The CDR3 sequence: CASSVKGGAVADTQYF. The CDR3 nucleotides read TGTGCCAGCAGTGTAAAAGGGGGGGCAGTGGCAGATACGCAGTATTTT.

CDR3 in amino acids: CASSLYGDTDTQYF. CDR3 DNA sequence: TGTGCCAGCAGCTTATACGGGGATACGGATACGCAGTATTTT. The chain carries TRBV7-9 and TRBJ2-3, with D perhaps matching TRBD2 (5 bases). The germline V and J ends were trimmed by 2 bases and 6 bases, with 12 bases remaining between them. Looked up from germline, CDR1 is SEHNR and CDR2 is FQNEAQ (reference sequence). CDR3 length: 14 residues.

The gene calls are TRBV27 and TRBJ2-1; 8 nucleotides agree with TRBD1. Germline V CDR1 and CDR2: MNHEY, SMNVEV (reference sequence). The CDR3 loop spans 16 amino acids. J lost 0 bases, V lost 2 bases, and 3 bases had no gene match. The CDR3 DNA follows: TGTGCCAGCAGTTTACCCACAGGGGGCTCCTACAATGAGCAGTTCTTC. It is translated as CASSLPTGGSYNEQFF.

This clone has just a few counts. This sequence joins TRBV5-1 and TRBJ2-7; D possibly corresponds to TRBD2 (6 bases). From germline, CDR1 is SGHRS and CDR2 YFSETQ. This CDR3 is 13 amino acids long. Trimming left V 3 bases short and J 2 bases short, with 9 bases between. The CDR3 region has the DNA TGCGCCAGCAGCTACGGGAGTCCCTACGAGCAGTACTTC. As protein: CASSYGSPYEQYF.

This clone occurred once. This specimen includes other DNA sequences encoding the same CDR3. The chain recombines TRBV5-1 with TRBJ1-1; TRBD1 agrees at 8 bases. Per germline, CDR1 SGHRS and CDR2 YFSETQ. The CDR3 sequence is 14 residues long. V was pared by 4 bases and J by 2 bases, with 4 bases of the junction left unmatched. In nucleotides, the CDR3 is TGCGCCAGCAGCGCCGGGACAGGTAACACTGAAGCTTTCTTT. Protein: CASSAGTGNTEAFF.

The J gene is TRBJ2-2, the V gene TRBV5-1, with 10 bases identical to TRBD2. Germline loops: CDR1 SGHRS, CDR2 YFSETQ. Trimming cost V 4 bases and J 7 bases; bases outside gene matches: 7. This CDR3 is 15 amino acids long. CDR3 in DNA: TGCGCCAGCAGCGGGAGCGGGAGGGCCGGCGGGGAGCTGTTTTTT. Translated, it gives CASSGSGRAGGELFF.

The V gene is TRBV25-1, the J gene TRBJ1-1; 11 positions agree with TRBD1. The V gene's germline CDR1 is MGHDK and CDR2 SYGVNS. This CDR3 comprises 16 residues. V gave up 3 bases and J gave up 3 bases; unmatched junction bases: 6. In DNA form, the CDR3 reads TGTGCCAGCAGTGACCGGACAGGGGGCTGGTACACTGAAGCTTTCTTT. Translating it yields CASSDRTGGWYTEAFF.

This sequence joins TRBV14 and TRBJ2-7; possible D gene TRBD2, 6 bases. The V end lost 0 bases, the J end lost 5 bases, and 14 bases lay between the germline ends. This CDR3 is built from 15 residues. Per the germline V gene, CDR1 is SGHDN and CDR2 is FVKESK. The CDR3 protein is CASSQEGLARNEQYF. The CDR3 bases are TGTGCCAGCAGCCAAGAAGGCCTAGCGAGGAACGAGCAGTACTTC.

This chain links TRBV7-6 with TRBJ2-7; 11 nucleotides align to TRBD2. Germline V gives CDR1 SGHVS, CDR2 FNYEAQ. The V gene end was trimmed by 4 bases and the J gene end by 2 bases; junction bases not matched to a gene: 4. The CDR3 is 15 residues long. Here the CDR3 reads CASSSGLAGAYEQYF. CDR3 in DNA: TGTGCCAGCAGCTCTGGACTAGCGGGCGCCTACGAGCAGTACTTC.

This clone was found a few times. In the same sample, other DNA sequences code for this CDR3. The DNA of the CDR3 is TGTGCCAGCAGCTTAGCAGGAGACTATGGCTACACCTTC. It is translated as CASSLAGDYGYTF. This chain links TRBV7-2 with TRBJ1-2; the D is unclear. The CDR3 is made up of 13 amino acids. Deletions cut 0 bases from V and 3 bases from J, with 5 bases between. The germline gives CDR1 SGHTA, CDR2 FQGNSA. Based on the CDR3 plus reference TRBV7-2 and TRBJ1-2, the full variable domain is GAGVSQSPSNKVTEKGKDVELRCDPISGHTALYWYRQSLGQGLEFLIYFQGNSAPDKSGLPSDRFSAERTGGSVSTLTIQRTQQEDSAVYLCASSLAGDYGYTFGSGTRLTVV.

This chain connects TRBV2 to TRBJ1-5; D is unclear. The CDR3 runs to 13 residues. Trimming removed 8 bases at V and 3 bases at J, with 11 bases between. Per the germline V gene, CDR1 is SNHLY and CDR2 is FYNNEI. The CDR3 sequence is CASGDGLNQPQHF. The CDR3 bases are TGTGCCAGCGGAGACGGACTCAATCAGCCCCAGCATTTT.

The chain carries TRBV6-5 and TRBJ1-2; 11 bases are shared with TRBD1. The V and J ends lost 5 bases and 7 bases, in that order; junction bases with no gene match: 6. The CDR3 runs to 14 residues. The germline V gene encodes CDR1 MNHEY and CDR2 SVGAGI. CDR3 in amino acids: CASSRGQGARGYTF. The CDR3 DNA reads as TGTGCCAGCAGTCGAGGACAGGGGGCTCGTGGCTACACCTTC.